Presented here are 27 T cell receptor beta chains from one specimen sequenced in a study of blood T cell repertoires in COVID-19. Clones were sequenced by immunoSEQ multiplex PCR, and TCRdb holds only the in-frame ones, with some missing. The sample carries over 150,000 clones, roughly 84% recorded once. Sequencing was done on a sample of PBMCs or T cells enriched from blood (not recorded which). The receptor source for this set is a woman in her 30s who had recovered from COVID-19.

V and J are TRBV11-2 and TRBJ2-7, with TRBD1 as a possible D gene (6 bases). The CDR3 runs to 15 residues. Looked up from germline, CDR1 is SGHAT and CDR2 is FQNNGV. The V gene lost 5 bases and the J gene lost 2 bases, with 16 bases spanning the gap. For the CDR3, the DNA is TGTGCCAGCAGCCCCGTCCAGGGGCGAACCTACGAGCAGTACTTC. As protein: CASSPVQGRTYEQYF.

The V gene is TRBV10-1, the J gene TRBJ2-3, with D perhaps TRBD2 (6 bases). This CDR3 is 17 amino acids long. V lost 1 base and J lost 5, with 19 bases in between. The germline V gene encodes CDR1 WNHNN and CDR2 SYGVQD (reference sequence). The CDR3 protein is CASSEWGRTGAGDTQYF. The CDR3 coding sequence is TGCGCCAGCAGTGAGTGGGGGAGGACCGGGGCTGGAGATACGCAGTATTTT.

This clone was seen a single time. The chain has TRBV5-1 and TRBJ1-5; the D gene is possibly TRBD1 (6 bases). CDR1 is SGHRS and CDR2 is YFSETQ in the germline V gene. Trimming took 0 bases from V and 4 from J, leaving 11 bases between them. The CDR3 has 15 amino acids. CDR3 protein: CASSLGTVVNQPQHF. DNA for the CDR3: TGCGCCAGCAGCTTGGGGACAGTCGTTAATCAGCCCCAGCATTTT.

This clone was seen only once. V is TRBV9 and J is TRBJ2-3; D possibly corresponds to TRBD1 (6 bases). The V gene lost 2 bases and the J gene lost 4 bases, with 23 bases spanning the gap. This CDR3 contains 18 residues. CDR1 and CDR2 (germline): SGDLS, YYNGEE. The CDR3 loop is CASSVALFRGLNPDTQYF. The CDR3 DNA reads TGTGCCAGCAGCGTTGCTCTATTCAGGGGCCTAAACCCAGATACGCAGTATTTT.

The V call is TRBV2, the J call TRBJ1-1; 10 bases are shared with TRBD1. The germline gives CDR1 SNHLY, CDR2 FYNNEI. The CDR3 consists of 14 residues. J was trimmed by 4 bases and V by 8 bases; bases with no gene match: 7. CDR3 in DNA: TGTGCCAGCGAATCGGACAGGGGGTTCACTGAAGCTTTCTTT. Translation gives CASESDRGFTEAFF.

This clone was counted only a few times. DNA for the CDR3: TGTGCCAGCAGTTTCACGGACAGGGGAGGAGAGGGCTACACCTTC. This codes for CASSFTDRGGEGYTF. J is TRBJ1-2 and V is TRBV2, with 9 positions matching TRBD1. CDR3 length equals 15 residues. Germline-derived CDR1 and CDR2 are SNHLY and FYNNEI. V lost 5 bases to trimming and J lost 8 bases; unmatched junction nucleotides: 12.

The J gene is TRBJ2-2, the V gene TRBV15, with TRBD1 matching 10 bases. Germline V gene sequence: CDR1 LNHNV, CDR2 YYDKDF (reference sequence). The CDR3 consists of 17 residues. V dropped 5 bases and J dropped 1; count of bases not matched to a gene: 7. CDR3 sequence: CATSPRDRGLNTGELFF. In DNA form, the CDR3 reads TGTGCCACCAGCCCCCGGGACAGGGGTTTGAACACCGGGGAGCTGTTTTTT. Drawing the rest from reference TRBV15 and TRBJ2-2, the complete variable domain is DAMVIQNPRYQVTQFGKPVTLSCSQTLNHNVMYWYQQKSSQAPKLLFHYYDKDFNNEADTPDNFQSRRPNTSFCFLDIRSPGLGDTAMYLCATSPRDRGLNTGELFFGEGSRLTVL.

CDR3 bases: TGTGCCACCAGCAGAGATGCAACAGGGCATAGCTATGGCTACACCTTC. It encodes CATSRDATGHSYGYTF. The V gene is TRBV15, the J gene TRBJ1-2, with D possibly matching TRBD1 (6 bases). The CDR3 contains 16 residues. Germline CDR1 and CDR2: LNHNV and YYDKDF (reference sequence). Trimming cost V 0 bases and J 4 bases, with 15 bases left between them.

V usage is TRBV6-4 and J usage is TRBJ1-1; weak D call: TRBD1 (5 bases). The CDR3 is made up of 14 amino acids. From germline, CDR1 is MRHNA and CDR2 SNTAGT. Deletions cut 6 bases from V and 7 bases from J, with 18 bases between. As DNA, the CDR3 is TGTGCCAGCAGCGCCAGGGAGGACGCTGTTGAAGCTTTCTTT. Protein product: CASSAREDAVEAFF.

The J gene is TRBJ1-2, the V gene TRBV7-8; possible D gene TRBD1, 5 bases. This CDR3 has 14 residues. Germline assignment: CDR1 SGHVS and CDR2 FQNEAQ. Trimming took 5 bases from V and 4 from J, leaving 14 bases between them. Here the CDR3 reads CASSPPGLAYGYTF. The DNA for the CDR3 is TGTGCCAGCAGCCCACCGGGACTGGCCTATGGCTACACCTTC.

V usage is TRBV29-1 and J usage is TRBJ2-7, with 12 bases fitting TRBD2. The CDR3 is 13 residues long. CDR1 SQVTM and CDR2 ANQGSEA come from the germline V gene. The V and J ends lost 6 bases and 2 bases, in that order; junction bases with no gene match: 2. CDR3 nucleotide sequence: TGCAGCGTGAGACTAGCGGGAGCCTACGAGCAGTACTTC. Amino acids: CSVRLAGAYEQYF.

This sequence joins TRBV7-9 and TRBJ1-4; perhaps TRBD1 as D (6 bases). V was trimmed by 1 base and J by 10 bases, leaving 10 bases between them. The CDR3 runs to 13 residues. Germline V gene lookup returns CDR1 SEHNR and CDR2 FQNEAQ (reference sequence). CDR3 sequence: CASSLEGVRKLFF. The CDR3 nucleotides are TGTGCCAGCAGCTTAGAGGGGGTGAGAAAACTGTTTTTT.

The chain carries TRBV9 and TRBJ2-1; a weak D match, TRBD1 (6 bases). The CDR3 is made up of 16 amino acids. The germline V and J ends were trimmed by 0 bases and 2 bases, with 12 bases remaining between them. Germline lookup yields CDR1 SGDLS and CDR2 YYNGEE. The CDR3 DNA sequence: TGTGCCAGCAGCGTAGGCAGGCAGGGGACCTACAATGAGCAGTTCTTC. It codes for CASSVGRQGTYNEQFF. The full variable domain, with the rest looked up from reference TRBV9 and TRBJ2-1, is DSGVTQTPKHLITATGQRVTLRCSPRSGDLSVYWYQQSLDQGLQFLIQYYNGEERAKGNILERFSAQQFPDLHSELNLSSLELGDSALYFCASSVGRQGTYNEQFFGPGTRLTVL.

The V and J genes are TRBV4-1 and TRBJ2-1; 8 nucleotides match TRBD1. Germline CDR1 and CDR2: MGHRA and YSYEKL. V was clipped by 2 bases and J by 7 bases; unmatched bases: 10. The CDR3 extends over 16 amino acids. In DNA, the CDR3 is TGCGCCAGCAGCCAACAAGACAGGGGAGTGAGGAATGAGCAGTTCTTC. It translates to CASSQQDRGVRNEQFF.

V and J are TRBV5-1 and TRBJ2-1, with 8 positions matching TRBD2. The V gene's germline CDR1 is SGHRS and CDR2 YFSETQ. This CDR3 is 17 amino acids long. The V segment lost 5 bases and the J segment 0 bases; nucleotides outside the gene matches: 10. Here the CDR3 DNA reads TGCGCCAGCAGAGGAGCGGGGGTTCCGAGCTCCTACAATGAGCAGTTCTTC. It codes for CASRGAGVPSSYNEQFF.

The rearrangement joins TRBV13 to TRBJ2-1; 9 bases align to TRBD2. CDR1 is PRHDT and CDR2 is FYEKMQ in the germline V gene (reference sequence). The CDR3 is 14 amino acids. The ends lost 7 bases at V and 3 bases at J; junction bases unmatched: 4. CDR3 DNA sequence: TGTGCCAGCACCAGGACTAGCGTCTACAATGAGCAGTTCTTC. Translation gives CASTRTSVYNEQFF.

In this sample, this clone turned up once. The CDR3 reads CASRGGQGAWQPQHF. CDR3 DNA: TGTGCCAGCAGAGGCGGACAGGGGGCCTGGCAGCCCCAGCATTTT. This rearrangement joins TRBV6-5 to TRBJ1-5; 11 positions match TRBD1. This CDR3 region has 15 residues. Germline V gives CDR1 MNHEY, CDR2 SVGAGI. J gave up 7 bases and V 6 bases, and 8 bases lay outside the gene matches.

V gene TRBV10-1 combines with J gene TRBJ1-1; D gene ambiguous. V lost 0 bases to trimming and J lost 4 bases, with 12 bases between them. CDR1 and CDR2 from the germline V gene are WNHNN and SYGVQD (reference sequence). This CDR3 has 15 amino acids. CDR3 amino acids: CASSESSARGTEAFF. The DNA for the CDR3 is TGCGCCAGCAGTGAGTCGTCGGCACGGGGCACTGAAGCTTTCTTT.

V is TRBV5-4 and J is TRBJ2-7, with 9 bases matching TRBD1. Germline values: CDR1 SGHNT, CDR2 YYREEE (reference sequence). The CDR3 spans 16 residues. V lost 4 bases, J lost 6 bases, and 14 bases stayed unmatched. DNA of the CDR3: TGTGCCAGCAGCCCAACCCGGGACAGGGTTCTTCGCGAGCAGTACGTC. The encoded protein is CASSPTRDRVLREQYV.

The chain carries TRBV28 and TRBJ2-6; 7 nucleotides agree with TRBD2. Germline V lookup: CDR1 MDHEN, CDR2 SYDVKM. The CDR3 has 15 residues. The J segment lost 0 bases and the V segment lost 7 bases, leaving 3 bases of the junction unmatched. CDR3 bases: TGTGCCAGCACCTGGGGGGGCTCTGGGGCCAACGTCCTGACTTTC. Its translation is CASTWGGSGANVLTF.

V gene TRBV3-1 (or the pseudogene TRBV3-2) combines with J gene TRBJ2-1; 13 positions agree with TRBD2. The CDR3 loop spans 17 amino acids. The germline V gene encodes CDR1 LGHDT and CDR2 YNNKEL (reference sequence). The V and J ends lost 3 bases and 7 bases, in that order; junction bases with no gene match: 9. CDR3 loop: CASSHFKGLAGSNEQFF. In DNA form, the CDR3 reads TGTGCCAGCAGCCACTTCAAGGGACTAGCGGGATCAAATGAGCAGTTCTTC.

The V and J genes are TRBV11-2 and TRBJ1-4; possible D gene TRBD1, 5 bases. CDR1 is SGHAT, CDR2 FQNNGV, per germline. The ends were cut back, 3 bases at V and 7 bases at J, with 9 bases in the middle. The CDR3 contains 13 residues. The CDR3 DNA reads TGTGCCAGCAGCTTTGGACATAGTGAAAAACTGTTTTTT. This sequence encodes CASSFGHSEKLFF. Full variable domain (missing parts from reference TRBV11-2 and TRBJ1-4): EAGVAQSPRYKIIEKRQSVAFWCNPISGHATLYWYQQILGQGPKLLIQFQNNGVVDDSQLPKDRFSAERLKGVDSTLKIQPAKLEDSAVYLCASSFGHSEKLFFGSGTQLSVL.

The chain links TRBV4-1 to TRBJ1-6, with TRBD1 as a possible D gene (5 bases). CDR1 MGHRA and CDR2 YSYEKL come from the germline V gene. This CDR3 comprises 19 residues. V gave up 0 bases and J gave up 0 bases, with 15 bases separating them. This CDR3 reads CASSQDLPGLHSYNSPLHF. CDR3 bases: TGCGCCAGCAGCCAAGATCTTCCAGGGCTTCACTCCTATAATTCACCCCTCCACTTT.

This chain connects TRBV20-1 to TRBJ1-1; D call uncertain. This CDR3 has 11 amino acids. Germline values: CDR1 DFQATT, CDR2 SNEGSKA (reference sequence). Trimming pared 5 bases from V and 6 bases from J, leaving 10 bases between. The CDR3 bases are TGCAGTGCTGAGGGTGGTGCTGAAGCTTTCTTT. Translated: CSAEGGAEAFF.

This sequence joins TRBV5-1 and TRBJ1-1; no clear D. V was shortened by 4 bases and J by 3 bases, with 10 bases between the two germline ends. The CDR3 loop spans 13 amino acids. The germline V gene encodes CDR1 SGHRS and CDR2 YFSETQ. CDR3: CASSALVDTEAFF. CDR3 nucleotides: TGCGCCAGCAGCGCCTTAGTTGACACTGAAGCTTTCTTT. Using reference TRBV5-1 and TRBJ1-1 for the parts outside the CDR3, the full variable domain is KAGVTQTPRYLIKTRGQQVTLSCSPISGHRSVSWYQQTPGQGLQFLFEYFSETQRNKGNFPGRFSGRQFSNSRSEMNVSTLELGDSALYLCASSALVDTEAFFGQGTRLTVV.

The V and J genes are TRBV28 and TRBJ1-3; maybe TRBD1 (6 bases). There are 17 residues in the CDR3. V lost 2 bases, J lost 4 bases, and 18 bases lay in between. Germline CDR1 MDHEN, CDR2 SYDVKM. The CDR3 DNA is TGTGCCAGCAGTTTAGAGGTCCTCGTGCAGGGGGGAAACACCATATATTTT. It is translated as CASSLEVLVQGGNTIYF.

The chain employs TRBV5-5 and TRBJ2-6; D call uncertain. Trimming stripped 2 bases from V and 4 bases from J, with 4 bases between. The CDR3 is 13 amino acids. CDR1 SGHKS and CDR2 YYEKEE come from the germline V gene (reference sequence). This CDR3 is CASSFSGANVLTF. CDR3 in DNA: TGTGCCAGCAGCTTCTCGGGGGCCAACGTCCTGACTTTC.